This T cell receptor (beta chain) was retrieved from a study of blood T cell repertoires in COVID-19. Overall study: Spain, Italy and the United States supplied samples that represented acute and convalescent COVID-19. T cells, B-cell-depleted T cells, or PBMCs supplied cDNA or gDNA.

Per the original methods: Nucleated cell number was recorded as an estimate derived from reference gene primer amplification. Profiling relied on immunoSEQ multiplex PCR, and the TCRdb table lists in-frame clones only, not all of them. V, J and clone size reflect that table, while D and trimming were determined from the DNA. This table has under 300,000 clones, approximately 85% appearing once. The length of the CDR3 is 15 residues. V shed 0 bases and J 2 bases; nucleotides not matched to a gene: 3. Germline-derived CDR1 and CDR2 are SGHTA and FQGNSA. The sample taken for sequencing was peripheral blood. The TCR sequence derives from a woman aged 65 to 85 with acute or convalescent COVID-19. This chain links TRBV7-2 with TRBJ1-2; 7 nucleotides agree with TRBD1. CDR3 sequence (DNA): TGTGCCAGCAGCTTAGCAGCAGGGGGAAACTATGGCTACACCTTC. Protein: CASSLAAGGNYGYTF.